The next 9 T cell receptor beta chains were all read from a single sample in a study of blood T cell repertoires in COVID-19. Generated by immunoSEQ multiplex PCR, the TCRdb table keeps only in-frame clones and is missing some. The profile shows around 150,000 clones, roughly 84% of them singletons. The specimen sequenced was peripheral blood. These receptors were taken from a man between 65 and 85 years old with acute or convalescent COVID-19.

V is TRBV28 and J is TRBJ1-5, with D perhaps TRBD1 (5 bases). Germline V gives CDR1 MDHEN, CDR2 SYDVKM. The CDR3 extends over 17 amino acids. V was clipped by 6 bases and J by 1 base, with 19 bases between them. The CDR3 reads CASSPPIRTTSNQPQHF. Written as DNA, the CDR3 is TGTGCCAGCAGCCCCCCCATCCGGACAACCAGCAATCAGCCCCAGCATTTT.

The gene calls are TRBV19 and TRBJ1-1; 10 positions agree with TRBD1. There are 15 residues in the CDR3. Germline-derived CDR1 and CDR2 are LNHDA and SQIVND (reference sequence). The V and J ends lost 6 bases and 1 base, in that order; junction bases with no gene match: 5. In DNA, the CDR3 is TGTGCCAGTAGGGAGACAGGGGGCGGGAACACTGAAGCTTTCTTT. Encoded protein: CASRETGGGNTEAFF.

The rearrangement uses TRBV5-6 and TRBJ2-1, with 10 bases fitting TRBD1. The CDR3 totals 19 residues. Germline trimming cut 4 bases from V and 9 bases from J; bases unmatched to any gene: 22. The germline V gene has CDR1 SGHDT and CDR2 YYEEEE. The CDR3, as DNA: TGTGCCAGCAGCCTCCGACAGGGGGCTGGCGGGAAGAGGAGTGGTGAGCAGTTCTTC. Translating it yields CASSLRQGAGGKRSGEQFF.

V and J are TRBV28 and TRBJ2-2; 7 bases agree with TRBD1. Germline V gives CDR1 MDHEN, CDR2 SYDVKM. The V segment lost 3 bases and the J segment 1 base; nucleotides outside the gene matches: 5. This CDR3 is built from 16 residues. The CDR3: CASSFQQGRNTGELFF. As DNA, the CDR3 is TGTGCCAGCAGTTTCCAACAGGGGAGGAACACCGGGGAGCTGTTTTTT.

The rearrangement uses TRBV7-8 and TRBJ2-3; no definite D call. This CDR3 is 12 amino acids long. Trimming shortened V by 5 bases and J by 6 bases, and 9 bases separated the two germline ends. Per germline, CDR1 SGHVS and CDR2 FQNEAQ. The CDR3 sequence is CASSPFRDTQYF. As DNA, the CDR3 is TGTGCCAGCAGCCCCTTTCGGGATACGCAGTATTTT. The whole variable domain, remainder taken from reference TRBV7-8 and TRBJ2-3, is GAGVSQSPRYKVAKRGQDVALRCDPISGHVSLFWYQQALGQGPEFLTYFQNEAQLDKSGLPSDRFFAERPEGSVSTLKIQRTQQEDSAVYLCASSPFRDTQYFGPGTRLTVL.

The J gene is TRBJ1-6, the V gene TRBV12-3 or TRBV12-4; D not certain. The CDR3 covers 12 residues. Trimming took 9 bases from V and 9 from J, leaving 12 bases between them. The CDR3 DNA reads TGTGCCAGTAAACTCCAGGTTTCACCCCTCCACTTT. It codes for CASKLQVSPLHF.

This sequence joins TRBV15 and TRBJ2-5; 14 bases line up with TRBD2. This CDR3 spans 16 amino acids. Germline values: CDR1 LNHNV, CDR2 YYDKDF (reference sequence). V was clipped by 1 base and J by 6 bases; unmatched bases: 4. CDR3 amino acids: CATSRVTSGGVKTQYF. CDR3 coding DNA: TGTGCCACCAGCAGAGTGACTAGCGGGGGGGTGAAGACCCAGTACTTC.

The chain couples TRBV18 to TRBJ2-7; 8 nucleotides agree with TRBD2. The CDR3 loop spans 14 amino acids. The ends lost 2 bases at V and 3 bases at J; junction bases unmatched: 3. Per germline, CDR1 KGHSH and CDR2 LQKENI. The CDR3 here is CASSPASGGYEQYF. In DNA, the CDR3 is TGTGCCAGCTCACCAGCCAGCGGGGGCTACGAGCAGTACTTC.

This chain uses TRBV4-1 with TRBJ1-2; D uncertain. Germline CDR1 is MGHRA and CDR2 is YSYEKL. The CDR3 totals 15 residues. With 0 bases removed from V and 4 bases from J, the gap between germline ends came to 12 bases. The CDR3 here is CASSQDWEASYGYTF. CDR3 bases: TGCGCCAGCAGCCAAGACTGGGAGGCGAGCTATGGCTACACCTTC.